This section outlines one T cell receptor (beta chain) sequence together with its context. TCRdb keeps only in-frame clones here, not all; method: immunoSEQ multiplex PCR. Among fewer than 200,000 clones listed, 90% to 95% were seen once. Germline V gives CDR1 MNHNS, CDR2 SASEGT. This CDR3 has 15 amino acids. V lost 3 bases, J lost 4 bases, and 6 bases stayed unmatched. The sample comes from a study of control samples from healthy donors and cancer patients. The receptor was derived from a man aged 18 to 29 in good health. V gene TRBV6-1 combines with J gene TRBJ2-3; 8 bases map to TRBD2. The sequencing sample was made of blood. The CDR3 loop reads CASSEVAGTADTQYF. For the CDR3, the DNA is TGTGCCAGCAGTGAGGTAGCGGGGACCGCAGATACGCAGTATTTT.